The 21 T cell receptor beta chains listed next were all sequenced from one sample in a study of brain T cells in children with intractable seizures. Sequenced by immunoSEQ multiplex PCR; TCRdb stores in-frame clones only, minus some. The data contain tens of thousands of clones, roughly 95% of them seen just once; the ten biggest clones take up roughly 0.38%. Here the sequenced sample was peripheral blood, taken at surgery. The receptors were sampled from a boy less than two years old with focal cortical dysplasia and intractable seizures.

V and J are TRBV5-6 and TRBJ2-3; D might be TRBD1 or TRBD2, each matching 5 bases. The CDR3 has 16 amino acids. The V gene's germline CDR1 is SGHDT and CDR2 YYEEEE. With 3 bases removed from V and 7 bases from J, the gap between germline ends came to 21 bases. CDR3 DNA sequence: TGTGCCAGCAGCTCCGGGGCCCTCTATCCCCTTTATACGCAGTATTTT. It yields the protein CASSSGALYPLYTQYF. Complete variable domain (other parts from reference TRBV5-6 and TRBJ2-3): DAGVTQSPTHLIKTRGQQVTLRCSPKSGHDTVSWYQQALGQGPQFIFQYYEEEERQRGNFPDRFSGHQFPNYSSELNVNALLLGDSALYLCASSSGALYPLYTQYFGPGTRLTVL.

The chain is built from TRBV6-4 and TRBJ2-3; 11 bases align to TRBD2. Germline values: CDR1 MRHNA, CDR2 SNTAGT. The CDR3 spans 14 residues. The V segment lost 6 bases and the J segment 1 base; nucleotides outside the gene matches: 0. CDR3 coding DNA: TGTGCCAGCAGACTAGCGGGAGGCACAGATACGCAGTATTTT. Encoded protein: CASRLAGGTDTQYF.

This chain uses TRBV5-8 with TRBJ1-3; D may be TRBD1 (6 bases). Germline CDR1 reads SGHTS; CDR2 reads YDEGEE. This CDR3 region has 15 residues. V shed 1 base and J shed 4 bases, with 12 bases lying between them. The CDR3, as DNA: TGTGCCAGCAGCTTGCGTGGGGGGCCAGGAAACACCATATATTTT. Encoded protein: CASSLRGGPGNTIYF.

The CDR3: CATTQRAYGYTF. The DNA for the CDR3 is TGTGCCACAACCCAACGGGCCTATGGCTACACCTTC. This chain links TRBV12-3 or TRBV12-4 with TRBJ1-2; D call uncertain. CDR3 size: 12 residues. The V end was cut by 10 bases, the J end by 4 bases, with 13 bases between.

DNA of the CDR3: TGCGCCAGCAGAGACAGACCGAACACTGAAGCTTTCTTT. Amino acids: CASRDRPNTEAFF. The chain joins TRBV5-1 to TRBJ1-1; weak D call: TRBD1 (5 bases). This CDR3 is 13 amino acids long. Germline V gene sequence: CDR1 SGHRS, CDR2 YFSETQ. V gave up 5 bases and J gave up 1 base, with 9 bases separating them. Together with reference TRBV5-1 and TRBJ1-1, the CDR3 gives the full variable domain: KAGVTQTPRYLIKTRGQQVTLSCSPISGHRSVSWYQQTPGQGLQFLFEYFSETQRNKGNFPGRFSGRQFSNSRSEMNVSTLELGDSALYLCASRDRPNTEAFFGQGTRLTVV.

The chain carries TRBV11-1 and TRBJ2-1; 8 bases are a match to TRBD2. The germline CDR1 and CDR2 sequences are SGHAT and FQDESV (reference sequence). CDR3 length: 14 amino acids. V lost 6 bases and J lost 9; bases outside the gene matches: 10. Written as DNA, the CDR3 is TGTGCCAGCAGAACGATAGTGGCGGGGGGTGAGCAGTTCTTC. Amino acids: CASRTIVAGGEQFF.

This clone was seen just once. The V and J genes are TRBV2 and TRBJ2-1; tentative D call: TRBD1 (6 bases). The V gene's germline CDR1 is SNHLY and CDR2 FYNNEI. The CDR3 length is 12 residues. The V gene lost 7 bases and the J gene lost 10 bases, with 14 bases spanning the gap. CDR3 sequence (DNA): TGTGCCAGCAAGGCGGATGGGACAGAGCAGTTCTTC. Its translation is CASKADGTEQFF. Full variable domain (remainder filled in from reference TRBV2 and TRBJ2-1): EPEVTQTPSHQVTQMGQEVILRCVPISNHLYFYWYRQILGQKVEFLVSFYNNEISEKSEIFDDQFSVERPDGSNFTLKIRSTKLEDSAMYFCASKADGTEQFFGPGTRLTVL.

The V and J genes are TRBV5-1 and TRBJ1-2; D possibly corresponds to TRBD1 (6 bases). Germline V CDR1 and CDR2: SGHRS, YFSETQ. The ends were cut back, 4 bases at V and 5 bases at J, with 6 bases in the middle. CDR3 length: 11 residues. CDR3 coding DNA: TGCGCCAGCAGCACAGGGTATGGCTACACCTTC. The encoded protein is CASSTGYGYTF.

The CDR3 DNA reads as TGTGCCAGCAGCACGACAGGGACTCTCCAAGAGACCCAGTACTTC. As protein: CASSTTGTLQETQYF. The rearrangement joins TRBV7-3 to TRBJ2-5, with TRBD1 as a possible D gene (7 bases). This CDR3 is 15 amino acids long. Germline assignment: CDR1 SGHTA and CDR2 FQGTGA. Trimming removed 5 bases at V and 1 base at J, with 14 bases between.

This clone appeared a few times. The gene calls are TRBV5-1 and TRBJ1-5, with D perhaps TRBD1 (5 bases). Per the germline V gene, CDR1 is SGHRS and CDR2 is YFSETQ. Trimming pared 4 bases from V and 7 bases from J, leaving 18 bases between. This CDR3 region has 15 residues. In DNA, the CDR3 is TGCGCCAGCAGCAACCCCACCGGGGCGGGGCAGCCCCAGCATTTT. Translated: CASSNPTGAGQPQHF.

This sequence joins TRBV9 and TRBJ2-1, with 8 positions matching TRBD2. The CDR3 has 15 amino acids. The germline CDR1 and CDR2 sequences are SGDLS and YYNGEE. With V trimmed by 2 bases and J by 6 bases, 7 bases remained unmatched. DNA for the CDR3: TGTGCCAGCAGCGTCCCCGGGGGGGCCCCCAATGAGCAGTTCTTC. Translation: CASSVPGGAPNEQFF.

The chain links TRBV4-2 to TRBJ1-2; D might be TRBD1 (6 bases). Germline V gene data show CDR1 as LGHNA and CDR2 as YNFKEQ. Trimming took off 1 base at V and 7 bases at J, with 10 bases between the two ends. This CDR3 comprises 13 residues. CDR3 region: CASSQVPGAGYTF. Written as DNA, the CDR3 is TGTGCCAGCAGCCAAGTTCCGGGGGCTGGCTACACCTTC.

J is TRBJ1-3 and V is TRBV4-1, with a possible D match to TRBD1 (6 bases). The CDR3 has 15 residues. With 4 bases removed from V and 4 bases from J, the gap between germline ends came to 14 bases. Per the germline V gene, CDR1 is MGHRA and CDR2 is YSYEKL. CDR3 in amino acids: CASSLGGTGGNTIYF. CDR3 in DNA: TGCGCCAGCAGCCTAGGGGGGACGGGAGGAAACACCATATATTTT.

This chain uses TRBV10-3 with TRBJ1-1; maybe TRBD1 (6 bases). The germline CDR1 and CDR2 sequences are ENHRY and SYGVKD. The V and J ends lost 4 bases and 6 bases respectively, with 18 bases between them. The CDR3 spans 15 residues. CDR3 sequence (DNA): TGTGCCATCAGTGCCCGACAGGAGGGAAGATCTGAAGCTTTCTTT. This sequence encodes CAISARQEGRSEAFF.

The gene calls are TRBV15 and TRBJ1-3; no reliable D call. Germline V gene sequence: CDR1 LNHNV, CDR2 YYDKDF (reference sequence). The CDR3 contains 16 residues. V was trimmed by 0 bases and J by 0 bases, leaving 9 bases between them. CDR3 DNA sequence: TGTGCCACCAGCAGAGATCGCCGGACCTCTGGAAACACCATATATTTT. Its protein product is CATSRDRRTSGNTIYF.

This chain uses TRBV7-2 with TRBJ2-5; D unresolved. Trimming shortened V by 1 base and J by 3 bases, and 6 bases separated the two germline ends. This CDR3 comprises 13 residues. Per the germline V gene, CDR1 is SGHTA and CDR2 is FQGNSA. The CDR3, as DNA: TGTGCCAGCAGCTTAGTCAGGAAAGAGACCCAGTACTTC. This sequence encodes CASSLVRKETQYF.

The genes are TRBV5-4 and TRBJ2-3; 8 bases match TRBD2. Unmatched junction bases numbered 3, after V lost 0 bases and J lost 0 bases. CDR3 length equals 16 residues. In germline, CDR1 is SGHNT, CDR2 YYREEE (reference sequence). Here the CDR3 DNA reads TGTGCCAGCAGCTTGGAAGGACTAGCTAGCACAGATACGCAGTATTTT. This encodes CASSLEGLASTDTQYF.

This chain connects TRBV7-8 to TRBJ1-4; 11 bases align to TRBD1. The V gene end was trimmed by 6 bases and the J gene end by 10 bases; junction bases not matched to a gene: 7. This CDR3 is 14 amino acids long. Germline assignment: CDR1 SGHVS and CDR2 FQNEAQ. CDR3 DNA: TGTGCCAGCAGGCACCGGGACAGGGGGTCAAAACTGTTTTTT. Translation: CASRHRDRGSKLFF.

J is TRBJ2-3 and V is TRBV6-2 or TRBV6-3; no clear D gene. The CDR3 covers 12 residues. Germline V gene sequence: CDR1 MNHEY, CDR2 SVGEGT. V was clipped by 5 bases and J by 4 bases, with 7 bases between them. CDR3 nucleotides: TGTGCCAGCAGTAAAACAGCAGATACGCAGTATTTT. Its translation is CASSKTADTQYF.

The chain uses TRBV6-6 and TRBJ1-5; D ambiguous. The CDR3 has 12 residues. Germline V gene data show CDR1 as MNHNY and CDR2 as SVGAGI (reference sequence). V was trimmed by 4 bases and J by 6 bases, leaving 7 bases between them. The CDR3 coding sequence is TGTGCCAGCAGTTCCCCAGGTCAGCCCCAGCATTTT. Residues: CASSSPGQPQHF.

This clone was observed a single time. V is TRBV19 and J is TRBJ1-1; D call uncertain. The CDR3 runs to 13 residues. Between the trimmed V and J ends, which lost 2 bases and 1 base, there was a span of 5 bases. Germline V gene lookup returns CDR1 LNHDA and CDR2 SQIVND (reference sequence). DNA of the CDR3: TGTGCCAGTAGTATAACGAGGAACACTGAAGCTTTCTTT. Protein product: CASSITRNTEAFF.